This TCR beta chain was obtained from a study of T cells in Graves' hyperthyroidism and ophthalmopathy. Across the study: Peripheral blood samples were taken at initial diagnosis, prior to any treatment.

This clonotype was counted at least ten times. The antigen is unknown. Amplified TCR beta CDR3 regions came from RNA transcripts. First-round RT-PCR of the TCR CDR3 relied on the HTBI primer set. TCRdb recomputed calls from the multiplex PCR reads with MiXCR, one row per CDR3 protein. The profile shows approximately 420,000 distinct CDR3 sequences, approximately 15% of them singletons. The V end was cut by 0 bases, the J end by 3 bases, with 11 bases between. The CDR3 is made up of 15 amino acids. Germline values: CDR1 MGHRA, CDR2 YSYEKL. Study-wide results and limits: A 13 V-J signature model discriminated ophthalmopathy versus stable hyperthyroidism. For ophthalmopathy, model prediction preceded onset by a median around six months.

The chain recombines TRBV4-1 with TRBJ2-5; tentative D call: TRBD2 (6 bases). Specimen: blood. The clonotype originates from a woman younger than 30 with Graves' hyperthyroidism. CDR3 region: CASSQEEGRKETQYF. CDR3 nucleotide sequence: TGCGCCAGCAGCCAAGAGGAGGGGAGAAAAGAGACCCAGTACTTC.